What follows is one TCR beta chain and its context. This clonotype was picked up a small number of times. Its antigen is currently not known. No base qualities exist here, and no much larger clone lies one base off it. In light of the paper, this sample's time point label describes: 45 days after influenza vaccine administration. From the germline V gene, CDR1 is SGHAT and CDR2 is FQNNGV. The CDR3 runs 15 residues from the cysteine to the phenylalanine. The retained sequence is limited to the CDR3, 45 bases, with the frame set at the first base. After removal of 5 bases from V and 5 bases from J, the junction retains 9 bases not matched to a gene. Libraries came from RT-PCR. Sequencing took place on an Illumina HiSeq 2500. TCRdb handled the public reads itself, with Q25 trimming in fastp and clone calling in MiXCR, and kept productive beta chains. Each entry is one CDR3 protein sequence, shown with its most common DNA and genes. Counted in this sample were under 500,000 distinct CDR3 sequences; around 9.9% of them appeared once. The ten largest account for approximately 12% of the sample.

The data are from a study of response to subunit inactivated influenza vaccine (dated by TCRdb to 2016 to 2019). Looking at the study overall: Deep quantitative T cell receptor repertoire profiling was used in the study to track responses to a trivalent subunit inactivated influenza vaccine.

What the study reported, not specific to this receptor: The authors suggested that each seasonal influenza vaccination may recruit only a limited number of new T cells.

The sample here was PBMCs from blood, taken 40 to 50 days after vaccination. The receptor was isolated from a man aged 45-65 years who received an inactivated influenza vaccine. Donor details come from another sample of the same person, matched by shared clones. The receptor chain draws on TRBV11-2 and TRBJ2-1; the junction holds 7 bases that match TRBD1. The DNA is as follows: TGTGCCAGCAGCCTAGTAGCACAGGGGAACAATGAGCAGTTCTTC. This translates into CASSLVAQGNNEQFF.